These 28 T cell receptor beta chains originate from one sample sequenced in a study of blood T cell repertoires in COVID-19. The method was immunoSEQ multiplex PCR; TCRdb's version includes in-frame clones alone and lacks a portion of them. This sample has 25,000 to 30,000 clones, with approximately 83% found just once. Specimen: peripheral blood. These receptors came from a man between 65 and 79 years old with acute or convalescent COVID-19.

The rearrangement joins TRBV3-1 (or the pseudogene TRBV3-2) to TRBJ1-3; 8 bases fit TRBD1. The germline gives CDR1 LGHDT, CDR2 YNNKEL (reference sequence). Trimming removed 5 bases from V and 3 bases from J; junction bases left unmatched: 9. The CDR3 is 16 amino acids. CDR3 residues: CASSDPGQVYGNTIYF. The DNA of the CDR3 is TGTGCCAGCAGCGACCCGGGACAGGTTTATGGAAACACCATATATTTT.

The V gene is TRBV6-2 or TRBV6-3, the J gene TRBJ1-2, with 7 bases aligning to TRBD1. There are 15 residues in the CDR3. Germline V gene data show CDR1 as MNHEY and CDR2 as SVGEGT. J gave up 7 bases and V 6 bases, and 14 bases lay outside the gene matches. This CDR3 is CASRYRGGSSGGYTF. The CDR3 DNA sequence: TGTGCCAGCAGGTACCGAGGGGGCTCGTCTGGTGGCTACACCTTC.

Only one count was recorded for this clone. The gene calls are TRBV7-2 and TRBJ2-5; 10 bases agree with TRBD2. The CDR3 loop spans 17 amino acids. CDR1 is SGHTA, CDR2 FQGNSA, per germline. V gave up 1 base and J gave up 2 bases; unmatched junction bases: 7. The CDR3 loop reads CASSLGLAGGPQETQYF. The CDR3 DNA is TGTGCCAGCAGCTTAGGGTTAGCGGGAGGCCCACAAGAGACCCAGTACTTC.

This clone was seen only a few times. J is TRBJ1-1 and V is TRBV7-2; D gene unclear. Germline values: CDR1 SGHTA, CDR2 FQGNSA. CDR3 length: 13 amino acids. Trimming left V 1 base short and J 1 base short, with 4 bases between. The CDR3 is CASSLGQNTEAFF. In nucleotides, the CDR3 is TGTGCCAGCAGCTTAGGACAGAACACTGAAGCTTTCTTT.

The chain links TRBV19 to TRBJ1-5, with D possibly being TRBD1 (5 bases). Germline CDR1 reads LNHDA; CDR2 reads SQIVND (reference sequence). CDR3 size: 15 residues. The V gene lost 1 base and the J gene lost 2 bases, with 9 bases spanning the gap. CDR3 in amino acids: CASSIAAQGNQPQHF. CDR3 DNA: TGTGCCAGTAGTATAGCAGCACAGGGCAATCAGCCCCAGCATTTT.

The gene calls are TRBV18 and TRBJ2-7; D possibly corresponds to TRBD2 (5 bases). Germline CDR1 and CDR2: KGHSH and LQKENI. This CDR3 region has 13 residues. V lost 1 base, J lost 5 bases, and 9 bases lay in between. The CDR3 DNA follows: TGTGCCAGCTCACCACGGGCGCGGGACGAGCAGTACTTC. It specifies CASSPRARDEQYF.

The chain has TRBV18 and TRBJ2-3, with TRBD1 matching over 9 bases. Looked up from germline, CDR1 is KGHSH and CDR2 is LQKENI. This CDR3 is built from 14 residues. The junction had 6 bases not matched to a gene; V was cut back by 6 bases and J by 5 bases. CDR3 residues: CASSLDRGVDTQYF. The CDR3 DNA is TGTGCCAGCTCCTTGGACAGGGGAGTAGATACGCAGTATTTT.

V is TRBV7-2 and J is TRBJ2-7, with D hard to call. The CDR3 runs to 14 residues. From germline, CDR1 is SGHTA and CDR2 FQGNSA. V lost 1 base to trimming and J lost 4 bases, with 11 bases between them. The CDR3 DNA follows: TGTGCCAGCAGCTTAGATCTGACACGGTACGAGCAGTACTTC. It translates to CASSLDLTRYEQYF.

The chain is built from TRBV28 and TRBJ2-7, with a possible D match to TRBD1 (6 bases). CDR3 length equals 14 residues. Deletions cut 5 bases from V and 2 bases from J, with 13 bases between. The V gene's germline CDR1 is MDHEN and CDR2 SYDVKM. The chain's CDR3 is CASSLQPGAYEQYF. The CDR3 DNA reads as TGTGCCAGCAGTCTCCAGCCAGGGGCCTACGAGCAGTACTTC.

The chain carries TRBV7-6 and TRBJ1-6; TRBD1 aligns across 7 bases. The germline CDR1 and CDR2 sequences are SGHVS and FNYEAQ. CDR3 length: 15 amino acids. The ends lost 1 base at V and 7 bases at J; junction bases unmatched: 4. The CDR3 here is CASSLGQGRNSPLHF. The CDR3 DNA reads as TGTGCCAGCAGCTTAGGACAGGGAAGAAATTCACCCCTCCACTTT.

V usage is TRBV5-4 and J usage is TRBJ1-2; D remains ambiguous. CDR3 size: 15 residues. CDR1 and CDR2 (germline): SGHNT, YYREEE (reference sequence). V was cut by 0 bases and J by 4 bases, with 13 bases left in between. The CDR3, as DNA: TGTGCCAGCAGCTTGGTTCCCCCGGGAATCTATGGCTACACCTTC. Its protein is CASSLVPPGIYGYTF.

V gene TRBV7-9 combines with J gene TRBJ1-2, with 8 nucleotides matching TRBD1. This CDR3 region has 15 residues. Germline values: CDR1 SEHNR, CDR2 FQNEAQ (reference sequence). J was trimmed by 6 bases and V by 2 bases; bases with no gene match: 8. The CDR3 DNA is TGTGCCAGCAGCTTACTAGGACAGGGAGTAAATGGCTACACCTTC. Translating gives CASSLLGQGVNGYTF. The complete variable domain, with remaining parts taken from reference TRBV7-9 and TRBJ1-2, reads DTGVSQNPRHKITKRGQNVTFRCDPISEHNRLYWYRQTLGQGPEFLTYFQNEAQLEKSRLLSDRFSAERPKGSFSTLEIQRTEQGDSAMYLCASSLLGQGVNGYTFGSGTRLTVV.

V and J are TRBV12-5 and TRBJ2-7; 8 nucleotides line up with TRBD1. The CDR3 contains 14 residues. Germline trimming cut 7 bases from V and 5 bases from J; bases unmatched to any gene: 10. Germline V lookup: CDR1 LGHNT, CDR2 FRNRAP. The CDR3 loop reads CASALPGQGDEQYF. DNA for the CDR3: TGTGCTAGTGCGCTTCCAGGACAGGGCGACGAGCAGTACTTC. Full variable domain (outside the CDR3, taken from reference TRBV12-5 and TRBJ2-7): DARVTQTPRHKVTEMGQEVTMRCQPILGHNTVFWYRQTMMQGLELLAYFRNRAPLDDSGMPKDRFSAEMPDATLATLKIQPSEPRDSAVYFCASALPGQGDEQYFGPGTRLTVT.

This chain uses TRBV7-3 with TRBJ2-1; D unclear. The V end was cut by 2 bases, the J end by 7 bases, with 12 bases between. This CDR3 is built from 14 residues. CDR1 and CDR2 (germline): SGHTA, FQGTGA. CDR3 bases: TGTGCCAGCAGCTTATTGGCCGGGTCGAATGAGCAGTTCTTC. This codes for CASSLLAGSNEQFF.

The rearrangement uses TRBV9 and TRBJ2-1; D is possibly TRBD2 (5 bases). Germline CDR1 is SGDLS and CDR2 is YYNGEE. CDR3 size: 15 residues. V was clipped by 2 bases and J by 8 bases, with 17 bases between them. DNA of the CDR3: TGTGCCAGCAGCGTCCAGCGATCTGAAGCGGATGAGCAGTTCTTC. Translation gives CASSVQRSEADEQFF.

The CDR3 bases are TGTGCCAGCAGTTTAGAACGGGTTCAGCCCCAGCATTTT. It specifies CASSLERVQPQHF. The V gene is TRBV12-3 or TRBV12-4, the J gene TRBJ1-5; no reliable D call. This CDR3 is built from 13 residues. With 1 base removed from V and 6 bases from J, the gap between germline ends came to 7 bases.

This clone has more than one count but fewer than ten. The rearrangement links TRBV7-2 to TRBJ2-7; 14 bases fit TRBD2. Germline V gene sequence: CDR1 SGHTA, CDR2 FQGNSA. This CDR3 comprises 18 residues. The trim removed 1 base at V and 5 bases at J, leaving 10 bases unmatched. The CDR3 protein is CASSLVSGLAGASHEQYF. CDR3 nucleotide sequence: TGTGCCAGCAGCTTAGTATCGGGACTAGCGGGAGCGTCCCACGAGCAGTACTTC.

This clone was counted between two and nine times. The rearrangement links TRBV27 to TRBJ1-2, with D unresolved. Germline CDR1 MNHEY, CDR2 SMNVEV (reference sequence). This CDR3 spans 13 amino acids. V was shortened by 3 bases and J by 3 bases, with 8 bases between the two germline ends. The CDR3 reads CASSLEGYYGYTF. The DNA of the CDR3 is TGTGCCAGCAGTTTGGAGGGATACTATGGCTACACCTTC.

The chain uses TRBV4-3 and TRBJ2-7; D might be TRBD2 (6 bases). CDR1 and CDR2 (germline): LGHNA, YSLEER. The CDR3 runs to 19 residues. V shed 3 bases and J shed 3 bases, with 27 bases lying between them. CDR3 protein: CASSHTAGGLLIGGYEQYF. DNA of the CDR3: TGCGCCAGCAGCCACACCGCCGGGGGATTACTTATCGGGGGCTACGAGCAGTACTTC.

A few counts support this clone. The rearrangement uses TRBV4-2 and TRBJ2-3; TRBD2 agrees at 13 bases. The germline V gene encodes CDR1 LGHNA and CDR2 YNFKEQ. This CDR3 has 16 residues. V shed 3 bases and J 6 bases; nucleotides not matched to a gene: 6. CDR3 nucleotides: TGTGCCAGCAGCCATCGACTAGCGGGAGGTGACGATACGCAGTATTTT. Translated, it gives CASSHRLAGGDDTQYF.

This clone was seen a few times. The rearrangement uses TRBV9 and TRBJ1-2, with D tentatively TRBD1 (6 bases). The CDR3 contains 14 residues. CDR1 and CDR2 (germline): SGDLS, YYNGEE. V shed 4 bases and J shed 7 bases, with 17 bases lying between them. The CDR3 coding sequence is TGTGCCAGCAGCTACTTCCAGGGGACGGGTGGCTACACCTTC. This translates into CASSYFQGTGGYTF.

V and J are TRBV10-1 and TRBJ1-5; 7 bases align to TRBD1. With V trimmed by 11 bases and J by 5 bases, 9 bases remained unmatched. Germline CDR1 and CDR2: WNHNN and SYGVQD (reference sequence). This CDR3 comprises 13 residues. The CDR3 sequence: CARNRGFHQPQHF. The DNA for the CDR3 is TGCGCCCGCAACAGGGGATTCCATCAGCCCCAGCATTTT.

V usage is TRBV5-6 and J usage is TRBJ1-2, with 9 bases fitting TRBD1. The CDR3 spans 13 residues. With 0 bases clipped from V and 8 bases from J, the junction kept 2 bases outside the gene matches. CDR1 and CDR2 (germline): SGHDT, YYEEEE. The CDR3 region has the DNA TGTGCCAGCAGCTTGGGGACAGGGGAAGGCTACACCTTC. Translation: CASSLGTGEGYTF.

V usage is TRBV19 and J usage is TRBJ1-2, with D possibly being TRBD1 (6 bases). The CDR3 runs to 13 residues. Germline CDR1 reads LNHDA; CDR2 reads SQIVND (reference sequence). V lost 6 bases and J lost 4, with 12 bases in between. The CDR3 coding sequence is TGTGCCAGTAGACCGGGGGGCGTCTATGGCTACACCTTC. Its translation is CASRPGGVYGYTF. The full variable domain, rest sourced from reference TRBV19 and TRBJ1-2, is DGGITQSPKYLFRKEGQNVTLSCEQNLNHDAMYWYRQDPGQGLRLIYYSQIVNDFQKGDIAEGYSVSREKKESFPLTVTSAQKNPTAFYLCASRPGGVYGYTFGSGTRLTVV.

The J gene is TRBJ2-7, the V gene TRBV9, with D unresolved. This CDR3 comprises 15 residues. Germline assignment: CDR1 SGDLS and CDR2 YYNGEE. V dropped 0 bases and J dropped 2 bases, with 12 bases sitting between them. The CDR3 here is CASSVGQDSTYEQYF. CDR3 nucleotides: TGTGCCAGCAGCGTAGGGCAGGATTCTACCTACGAGCAGTACTTC.

The chain recombines TRBV6-5 with TRBJ1-4, with D unresolved. V shed 7 bases and J shed 3 bases, with 9 bases lying between them. CDR1 MNHEY and CDR2 SVGAGI come from the germline V gene. This CDR3 spans 13 amino acids. This chain's CDR3 is CASTSDSNEKLFF. CDR3 sequence (DNA): TGTGCCAGCACTTCCGACTCTAATGAAAAACTGTTTTTT.

V gene TRBV14 combines with J gene TRBJ2-7; D is uncertain. V was pared by 2 bases and J by 6 bases, with 11 bases between. Germline assignment: CDR1 SGHDN and CDR2 FVKESK. The CDR3 runs 13 residues. CDR3 in amino acids: CASSQWAVGEQYF. The CDR3 DNA follows: TGTGCCAGCAGCCAATGGGCAGTCGGCGAGCAGTACTTC.

CDR3 nucleotide sequence: TGTGCCGTATCAAGGGGAGGTTACGAGCAGTACTTC. The encoded protein is CAVSRGGYEQYF. The chain combines TRBV10-3 with TRBJ2-7; maybe TRBD2 (6 bases). The CDR3 totals 12 residues. Trimming left V 11 bases short and J 4 bases short, with 15 bases between. The germline gives CDR1 ENHRY, CDR2 SYGVKD.